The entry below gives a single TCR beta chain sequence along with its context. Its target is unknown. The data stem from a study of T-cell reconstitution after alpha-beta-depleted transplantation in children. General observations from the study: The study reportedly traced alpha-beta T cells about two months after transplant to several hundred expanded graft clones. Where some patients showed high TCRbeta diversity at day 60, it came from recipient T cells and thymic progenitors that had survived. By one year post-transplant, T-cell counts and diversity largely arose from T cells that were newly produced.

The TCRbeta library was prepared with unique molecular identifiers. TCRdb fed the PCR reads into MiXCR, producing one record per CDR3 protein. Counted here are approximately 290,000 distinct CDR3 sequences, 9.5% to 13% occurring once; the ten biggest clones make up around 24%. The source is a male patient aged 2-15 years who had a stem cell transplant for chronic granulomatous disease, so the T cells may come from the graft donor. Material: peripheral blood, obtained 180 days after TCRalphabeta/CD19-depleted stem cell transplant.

CDR3 sequence reads: CASSQRDSTDTQYF. CDR3 bases: TGTGCCAGCAGCCAACGTGACAGCACAGATACGCAGTATTTT. The rearrangement uses TRBV4-2 and TRBJ2-3; D is unresolved. This CDR3 has 14 residues. With 2 bases removed from V and 0 bases from J, the gap between germline ends came to 6 bases. The germline V gene has CDR1 LGHNA and CDR2 YNFKEQ.